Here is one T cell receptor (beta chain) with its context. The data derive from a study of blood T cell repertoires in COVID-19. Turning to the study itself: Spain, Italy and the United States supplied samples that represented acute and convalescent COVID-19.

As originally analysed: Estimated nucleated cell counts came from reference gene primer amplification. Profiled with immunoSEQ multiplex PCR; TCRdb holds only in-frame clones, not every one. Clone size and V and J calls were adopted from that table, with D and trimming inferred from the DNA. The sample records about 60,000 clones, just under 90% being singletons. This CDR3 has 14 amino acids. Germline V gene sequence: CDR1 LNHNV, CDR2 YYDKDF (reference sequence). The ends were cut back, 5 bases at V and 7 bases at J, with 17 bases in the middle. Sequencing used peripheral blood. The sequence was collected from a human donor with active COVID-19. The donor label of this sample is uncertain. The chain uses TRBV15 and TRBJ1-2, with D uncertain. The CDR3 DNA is TGTGCCACCAGCGTCCGGACTGTGGGTGGTGGCTACACCTTC. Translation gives CATSVRTVGGGYTF. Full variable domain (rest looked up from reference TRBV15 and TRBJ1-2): DAMVIQNPRYQVTQFGKPVTLSCSQTLNHNVMYWYQQKSSQAPKLLFHYYDKDFNNEADTPDNFQSRRPNTSFCFLDIRSPGLGDTAMYLCATSVRTVGGGYTFGSGTRLTVV.